The 22 T cell receptor beta chains below were found in one sample sequenced in a study of molecular identifiers for immune sequencing clone quantification. TCRdb independently ran MiXCR on the PCR reads; one entry per CDR3 protein. The data hold about 68,000 distinct CDR3 sequences, with less than 20% observed a single time. Sequenced input: naive CD8+ T cells from blood, with Jurkat cell RNA spiked in. Subset denoted: FACS-sorted CD8+CD4-CCR7+CD45RA+ naive T cells. Receptors originate from a human donor in good health. Some libraries in this study had Jurkat cell RNA spiked in.

This clonotype came up many times. The rearrangement links TRBV7-9 to TRBJ2-1, with D unclear. CDR1 is SEHNR and CDR2 is FQNEAQ in the germline V gene (reference sequence). The CDR3 consists of 13 residues. Trimming took 5 bases from V and 0 from J, leaving 5 bases between them. The CDR3 loop is CASSTSSYNEQFF. The CDR3 coding sequence is TGTGCCAGCAGCACAAGCTCCTACAATGAGCAGTTCTTC.

This chain links TRBV7-8 with TRBJ2-3, with D tentatively TRBD2 (5 bases). The V end was cut by 5 bases, the J end by 0 bases, with 15 bases between. The CDR3 runs 16 residues. The germline V gene encodes CDR1 SGHVS and CDR2 FQNEAQ. The CDR3 here is CASSPLKTTSTDTQYF. The CDR3 region has the DNA TGTGCCAGCAGCCCACTCAAGACTACTAGCACAGATACGCAGTATTTT.

There are many counts of this clonotype. The V call is TRBV28, the J call TRBJ1-6; D might be TRBD1 (5 bases). The germline V and J ends were trimmed by 4 bases and 4 bases, with 17 bases remaining between them. Germline V gene data show CDR1 as MDHEN and CDR2 as SYDVKM. This CDR3 spans 17 amino acids. Here the CDR3 reads CASSSSGPTNYNSPLHF. In DNA, the CDR3 is TGTGCCAGCAGTTCCTCGGGACCGACCAATTATAATTCACCCCTCCACTTT. Full variable domain (remainder filled in from reference TRBV28 and TRBJ1-6): DVKVTQSSRYLVKRTGEKVFLECVQDMDHENMFWYRQDPGLGLRLIYFSYDVKMKEKGDIPEGYSVSREKKERFSLILESASTNQTSMYLCASSSSGPTNYNSPLHFGNGTRLTVT.

On this clonotype: A much bigger clone sits one base away, suggesting this may be a read error. This CDR3 reads CASSYGGGSGSTIYF. CDR3 nucleotide sequence: TGTGCCAGCAGTTACGGCGGGGGCTCTGGAAGCACCATATATTTT. The genes are TRBV6-5 and TRBJ1-3, with D possibly matching TRBD1 (6 bases). The CDR3 has 15 amino acids. CDR1 MNHEY and CDR2 SVGAGI come from the germline V gene.

This clonotype came up many times. The chain employs TRBV6-5 and TRBJ1-1, with a tentative D call TRBD1 (6 bases). Germline lookup yields CDR1 MNHEY and CDR2 SVGAGI. CDR3 length equals 18 residues. The V end was cut by 7 bases, the J end by 8 bases, with 32 bases between. CDR3 loop: CASIHFRGRVGYRGEAFF. CDR3 sequence (DNA): TGTGCCAGCATCCACTTCAGGGGAAGGGTGGGCTATAGGGGAGAAGCTTTCTTT.

The gene calls are TRBV6-4 and TRBJ2-5, with TRBD2 as a possible D gene (5 bases). CDR1 is MRHNA and CDR2 is SNTAGT in the germline V gene. The CDR3 sequence is 11 residues long. Trimming cost V 10 bases and J 12 bases, with 18 bases left between them. DNA of the CDR3: TGTGCCATGGTCGAACCCCGAGGGAAGTACTTC. Protein product: CAMVEPRGKYF.

There are many counts of this clonotype. The chain carries TRBV4-3 and TRBJ2-3, with D possibly matching TRBD2 (6 bases). V gave up 0 bases and J gave up 0 bases, with 10 bases separating them. Germline loops: CDR1 LGHNA, CDR2 YSLEER. The CDR3 consists of 16 residues. This chain's CDR3 is CASSQEISGSTDTQYF. The CDR3 nucleotides read TGCGCCAGCAGCCAAGAGATTAGCGGAAGCACAGATACGCAGTATTTT.

This clonotype was found many times. The J gene is TRBJ1-1, the V gene TRBV11-2; D is possibly TRBD1 (6 bases). From germline, CDR1 is SGHAT and CDR2 FQNNGV. This CDR3 contains 12 residues. V lost 5 bases and J 5 bases, leaving 9 bases between the germline ends. CDR3 sequence reads: CASSKGGTEAFF. The CDR3, as DNA: TGTGCCAGCAGCAAAGGGGGAACTGAAGCTTTCTTT.

This clonotype showed up many times. This rearrangement joins TRBV7-2 to TRBJ2-7; the D call may be TRBD1 or TRBD2 (6 bases each). Trimming pared 3 bases from V and 4 bases from J, leaving 25 bases between. The CDR3 has 18 residues. CDR1 is SGHTA, CDR2 FQGNSA, per germline. The CDR3 here is CASSFYMSRGAREYEQYF. The CDR3 region has the DNA TGTGCCAGCAGCTTTTACATGTCGAGGGGGGCCCGAGAGTACGAGCAGTACTTC.

This clonotype was observed at least ten times. The V call is TRBV20-1, the J call TRBJ2-1, with 13 bases that match TRBD2. In germline, CDR1 is DFQATT, CDR2 SNEGSKA (reference sequence). The CDR3 length is 15 residues. The V gene end was trimmed by 0 bases and the J gene end by 10 bases; junction bases not matched to a gene: 6. The CDR3 protein is CSARDRTSGSWEQFF. The CDR3 region has the DNA TGCAGTGCTAGAGATCGGACTAGCGGGAGTTGGGAGCAGTTCTTC.

Points on this clonotype: Compared with germline, one end of the junction differs, possibly owing to a read error. V usage is TRBV9 and J usage is TRBJ2-7, with a weak D call TRBD2 (6 bases). The CDR3 is made up of 13 amino acids. Germline V gene data show CDR1 as SGDLS and CDR2 as YYNGEE. CDR3 in amino acids: CASCVTGDYEQYF. CDR3 in DNA: TGTGCCAGCTGCGTCACGGGGGACTACGAGCAGTACTTC.

This clonotype was recorded many times. The genes are TRBV5-8 and TRBJ2-5; D ambiguous. From germline, CDR1 is SGHTS and CDR2 YDEGEE. Trimming cost V 2 bases and J 5 bases, with 22 bases left between them. There are 17 residues in the CDR3. For the CDR3, the DNA is TGTGCCAGCAGCTTTTTCGGCAGGCGGATTATAGGGGAGACCCAGTACTTC. Protein product: CASSFFGRRIIGETQYF. Based on the CDR3 plus reference TRBV5-8 and TRBJ2-5, the full variable domain is EAGVTQSPTHLIKTRGQQATLRCSPISGHTSVYWYQQALGLGLQFLLWYDEGEERNRGNFPPRFSGRQFPNYSSELNVNALELEDSALYLCASSFFGRRIIGETQYFGPGTRLLVL.

This clonotype was picked up many times. This chain connects TRBV27 to TRBJ2-3; D call uncertain. Germline lookup yields CDR1 MNHEY and CDR2 SMNVEV (reference sequence). V was shortened by 4 bases and J by 0 bases, with 8 bases between the two germline ends. This CDR3 spans 14 amino acids. The CDR3 spells CASSSQSSTDTQYF. The CDR3 DNA is TGTGCCAGCAGTTCCCAATCTAGCACAGATACGCAGTATTTT.

The chain uses TRBV24-1 and TRBJ2-6, with 8 bases that match TRBD1. This CDR3 has 19 amino acids. CDR1 is KGHDR and CDR2 is SFDVKD in the germline V gene. The V gene end was trimmed by 5 bases and the J gene end by 2 bases; junction bases not matched to a gene: 13. The CDR3: CATSVAPRQGSAGANVLTF. In DNA, the CDR3 is TGTGCCACCAGTGTGGCCCCAAGACAGGGGTCTGCTGGGGCCAACGTCCTGACTTTC.

This clonotype came up many times. The rearrangement uses TRBV4-1 and TRBJ2-2; 11 bases align to TRBD2. Germline V gives CDR1 MGHRA, CDR2 YSYEKL. Trimming removed 0 bases from V and 0 bases from J; junction bases left unmatched: 6. The CDR3 covers 19 residues. The CDR3 protein is CASSQDPSGRTPNTGELFF. The CDR3 DNA follows: TGCGCCAGCAGCCAAGATCCTAGCGGGAGGACCCCGAACACCGGGGAGCTGTTTTTT.

This clonotype appeared many times. This sequence joins TRBV10-3 and TRBJ2-3; 8 bases agree with TRBD2. J gave up 2 bases and V 2 bases, and 12 bases lay outside the gene matches. CDR1 and CDR2 (germline): ENHRY, SYGVKD. The CDR3 contains 18 residues. The CDR3 coding sequence is TGTGCCATCAGTGAGGGCCACCCCGGACTAGCCTACACAGATACGCAGTATTTT. It translates to CAISEGHPGLAYTDTQYF.

This clonotype was counted at least ten times. The gene calls are TRBV29-1 and TRBJ2-7; a possible D gene is TRBD2 (5 bases). Germline V gives CDR1 SQVTM, CDR2 ANQGSEA. V was trimmed by 3 bases and J by 2 bases, leaving 11 bases between them. The length of the CDR3 is 13 residues. The CDR3 region is CSVDGGETYEQYF. CDR3 DNA sequence: TGCAGCGTTGATGGTGGGGAGACCTACGAGCAGTACTTC.

This sequence joins TRBV30 and TRBJ2-1; 9 nucleotides line up with TRBD2. The CDR3 contains 13 residues. CDR1 is GTSNPN and CDR2 is SVGIG in the germline V gene (reference sequence). V lost 4 bases and J lost 10; bases outside the gene matches: 8. CDR3 sequence reads: CAWTATSGGEQFF. The DNA of the CDR3 is TGTGCCTGGACCGCGACTAGCGGTGGGGAGCAGTTCTTC.

Many counts were recorded for this clonotype. The chain carries TRBV3-1 and TRBJ2-7; a weak D match, TRBD1 (6 bases). CDR3 length: 16 residues. From germline, CDR1 is LGHDT and CDR2 YNNKEL (reference sequence). Trimming took off 4 bases at V and 0 bases at J, with 16 bases between the two ends. The CDR3 region has the DNA TGTGCCAGCAGCCCACTTAGGACAGTGGCCTCCTACGAGCAGTACTTC. Translated: CASSPLRTVASYEQYF.

This clonotype has ten or more counts. This chain links TRBV14 with TRBJ2-7, with 9 bases matching TRBD1. Germline CDR1 and CDR2: SGHDN and FVKESK. The CDR3 length is 17 residues. V lost 2 bases to trimming and J lost 0 bases; unmatched junction nucleotides: 8. CDR3 protein: CASSQKIGTGTSYEQYF. CDR3 in DNA: TGTGCCAGCAGCCAAAAGATCGGGACAGGGACCTCCTACGAGCAGTACTTC.

The V and J genes are TRBV27 and TRBJ2-1, with TRBD1 as a possible D gene (6 bases). The CDR3 consists of 12 residues. V was shortened by 2 bases and J by 9 bases, with 8 bases between the two germline ends. CDR1 and CDR2 (germline): MNHEY, SMNVEV (reference sequence). CDR3 coding DNA: TGTGCCAGCAGTTTACTAGGGGGTGAGCAGTTCTTC. This translates into CASSLLGGEQFF.

This clonotype was seen a handful of times. V usage is TRBV28 and J usage is TRBJ2-2; possible D gene TRBD2, 5 bases. This CDR3 is 18 amino acids long. CDR1 is MDHEN and CDR2 is SYDVKM in the germline V gene. V lost 5 bases and J 0 bases, leaving 19 bases between the germline ends. This CDR3 is CASSGRLRAVPNTGELFF. CDR3 nucleotide sequence: TGTGCCAGCAGTGGACGTCTGAGGGCAGTACCGAACACCGGGGAGCTGTTTTTT.